The text below deals with one T cell receptor beta chain. Its matching antigen is unknown. All donors comprised healthy Caucasians. Template switching, a step in the protocol, added a universal primer site, and cDNA carried unique molecular identifiers. TCRdb fed the 5' RACE reads into MiXCR, producing one record per CDR3 protein. The table includes around 1.7 million distinct CDR3 sequences, about 32% detected once. This record comes from a study of identical twins. Findings of the study overall: Insertions were reduced in abundant cord blood beta clonotypes but not in memory repertoires.

Between the trimmed V and J ends, which lost 2 bases and 5 bases, there was a span of 7 bases. Germline values: CDR1 MNHEY, CDR2 SMNVEV (reference sequence). The CDR3 is 13 residues long. The sample was cord blood. The J gene is TRBJ2-1, the V gene TRBV27; D not certain. This TCR derives from a newborn girl in good health. Written as DNA, the CDR3 is TGTGCCAGCAGTTTAATCCCCGACAATGAGCAGTTCTTC. It is translated as CASSLIPDNEQFF.